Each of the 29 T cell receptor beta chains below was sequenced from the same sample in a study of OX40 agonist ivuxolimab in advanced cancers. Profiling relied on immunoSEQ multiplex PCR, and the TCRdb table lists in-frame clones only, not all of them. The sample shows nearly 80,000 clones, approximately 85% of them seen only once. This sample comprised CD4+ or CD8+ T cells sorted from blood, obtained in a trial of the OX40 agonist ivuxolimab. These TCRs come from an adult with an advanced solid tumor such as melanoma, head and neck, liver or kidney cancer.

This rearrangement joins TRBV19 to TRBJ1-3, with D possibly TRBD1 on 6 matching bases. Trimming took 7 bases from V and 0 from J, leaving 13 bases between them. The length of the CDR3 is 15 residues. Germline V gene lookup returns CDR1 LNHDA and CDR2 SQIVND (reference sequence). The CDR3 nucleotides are TGTGCCAGTACCCGGACAGCGAGCTCTGGAAACACCATATATTTT. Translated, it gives CASTRTASSGNTIYF.

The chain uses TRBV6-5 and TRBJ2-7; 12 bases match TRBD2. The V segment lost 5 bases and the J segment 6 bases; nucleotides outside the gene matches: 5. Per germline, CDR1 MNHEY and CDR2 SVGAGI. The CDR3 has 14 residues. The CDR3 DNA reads TGTGCCAGCAGTGGTGGGACTAGCGGGTCCGAGCAGTACTTC. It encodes CASSGGTSGSEQYF.

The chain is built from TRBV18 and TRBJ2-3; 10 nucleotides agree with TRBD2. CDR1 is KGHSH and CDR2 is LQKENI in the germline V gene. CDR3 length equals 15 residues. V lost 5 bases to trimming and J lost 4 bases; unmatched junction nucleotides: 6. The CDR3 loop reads CASSSIAGGPDTQYF. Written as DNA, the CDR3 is TGTGCCAGCTCATCCATAGCGGGAGGTCCAGATACGCAGTATTTT.

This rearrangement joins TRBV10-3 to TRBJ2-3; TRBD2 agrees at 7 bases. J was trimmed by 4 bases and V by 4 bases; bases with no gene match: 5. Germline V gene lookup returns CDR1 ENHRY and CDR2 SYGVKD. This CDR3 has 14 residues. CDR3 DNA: TGTGCCATCAGTGGGGCGGGAGTGTCAGATACGCAGTATTTT. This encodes CAISGAGVSDTQYF.

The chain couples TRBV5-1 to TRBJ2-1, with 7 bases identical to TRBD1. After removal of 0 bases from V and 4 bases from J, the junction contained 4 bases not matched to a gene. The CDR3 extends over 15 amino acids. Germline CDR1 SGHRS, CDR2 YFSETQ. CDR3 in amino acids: CASSLVAGGYNEQFF. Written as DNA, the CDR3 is TGCGCCAGCAGCTTGGTAGCAGGGGGATACAATGAGCAGTTCTTC.

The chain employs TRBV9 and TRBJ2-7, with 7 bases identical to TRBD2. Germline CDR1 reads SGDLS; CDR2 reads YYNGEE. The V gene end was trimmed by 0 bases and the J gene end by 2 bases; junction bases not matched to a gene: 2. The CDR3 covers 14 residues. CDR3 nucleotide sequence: TGTGCCAGCAGCGTAGGTCTAGCGGCCTACGAGCAGTACTTC. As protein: CASSVGLAAYEQYF.

The CDR3 DNA is TGTGCCAGCAGCTCACTAGCGGGAGGACCAGATACGCAGTATTTT. Encoded protein: CASSSLAGGPDTQYF. V is TRBV7-2 and J is TRBJ2-3; 12 bases are a match to TRBD2. Germline V CDR1 and CDR2: SGHTA, FQGNSA. V lost 4 bases and J lost 4; bases outside the gene matches: 3. This CDR3 is 15 amino acids long.

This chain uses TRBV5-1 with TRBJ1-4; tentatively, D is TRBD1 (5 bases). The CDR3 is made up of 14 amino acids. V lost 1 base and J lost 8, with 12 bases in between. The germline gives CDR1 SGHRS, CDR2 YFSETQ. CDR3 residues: CASSLQGLREKLFF. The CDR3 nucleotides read TGCGCCAGCAGCTTGCAGGGCTTACGAGAAAAACTGTTTTTT.

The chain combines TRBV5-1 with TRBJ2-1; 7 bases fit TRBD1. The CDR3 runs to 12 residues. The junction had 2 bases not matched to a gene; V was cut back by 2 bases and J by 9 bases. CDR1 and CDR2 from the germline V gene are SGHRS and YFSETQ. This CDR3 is CASSLYRGEQFF. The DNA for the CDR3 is TGCGCCAGCAGCTTATACAGGGGTGAGCAGTTCTTC.

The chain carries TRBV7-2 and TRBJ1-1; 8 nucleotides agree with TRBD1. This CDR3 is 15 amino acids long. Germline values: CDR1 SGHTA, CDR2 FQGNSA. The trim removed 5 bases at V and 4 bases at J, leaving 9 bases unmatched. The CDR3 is CASSPFPRGRTEAFF. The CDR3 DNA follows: TGTGCCAGCAGCCCGTTCCCCAGGGGGCGCACTGAAGCTTTCTTT.

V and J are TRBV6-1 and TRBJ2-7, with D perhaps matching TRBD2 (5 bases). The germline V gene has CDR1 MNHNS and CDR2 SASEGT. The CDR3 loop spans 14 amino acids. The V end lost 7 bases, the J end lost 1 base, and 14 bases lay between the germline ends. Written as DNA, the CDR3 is TGTGCCAGCACCCGAGACTATCAATCCTACGAGCAGTACTTC. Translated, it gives CASTRDYQSYEQYF.

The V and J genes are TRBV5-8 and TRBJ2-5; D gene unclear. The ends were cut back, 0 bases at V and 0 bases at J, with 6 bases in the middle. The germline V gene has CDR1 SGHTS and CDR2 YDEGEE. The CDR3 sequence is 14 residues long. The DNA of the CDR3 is TGTGCCAGCAGCTTGGGGCAGAACCAAGAGACCCAGTACTTC. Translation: CASSLGQNQETQYF.

The CDR3 is CASSMRGTEYNEQFF. Here the CDR3 DNA reads TGTGCCAGTAGTATGAGGGGGACAGAATACAATGAGCAGTTCTTC. The chain is built from TRBV19 and TRBJ2-1, with TRBD1 matching over 7 bases. CDR3 size: 15 residues. Germline V lookup: CDR1 LNHDA, CDR2 SQIVND (reference sequence). The trim removed 3 bases at V and 4 bases at J, leaving 6 bases unmatched.

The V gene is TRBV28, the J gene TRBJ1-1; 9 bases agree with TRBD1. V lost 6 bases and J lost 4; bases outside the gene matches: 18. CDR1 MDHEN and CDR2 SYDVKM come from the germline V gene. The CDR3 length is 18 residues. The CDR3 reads CASRPRTLGTGKGTEAFF. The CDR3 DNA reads TGTGCCAGCAGACCGAGAACTCTTGGGACAGGGAAGGGCACTGAAGCTTTCTTT.

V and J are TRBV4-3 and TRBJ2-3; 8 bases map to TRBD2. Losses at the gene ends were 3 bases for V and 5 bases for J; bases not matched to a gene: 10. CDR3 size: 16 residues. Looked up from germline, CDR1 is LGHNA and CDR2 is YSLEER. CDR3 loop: CASSQEVAGGKDTQYF. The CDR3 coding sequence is TGCGCCAGCAGCCAGGAGGTGGCGGGAGGCAAAGATACGCAGTATTTT.

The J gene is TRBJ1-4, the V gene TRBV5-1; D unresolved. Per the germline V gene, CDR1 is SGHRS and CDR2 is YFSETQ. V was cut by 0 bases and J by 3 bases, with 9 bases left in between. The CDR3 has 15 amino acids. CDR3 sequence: CASSLDGMANEKLFF. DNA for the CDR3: TGCGCCAGCAGCTTGGATGGGATGGCTAATGAAAAACTGTTTTTT.

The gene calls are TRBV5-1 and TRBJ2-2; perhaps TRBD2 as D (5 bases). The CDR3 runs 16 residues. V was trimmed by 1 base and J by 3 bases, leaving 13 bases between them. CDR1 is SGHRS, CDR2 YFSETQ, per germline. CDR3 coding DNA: TGCGCCAGCAGCTTGACCCCGGGAACATACACCGGGGAGCTGTTTTTT. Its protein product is CASSLTPGTYTGELFF.

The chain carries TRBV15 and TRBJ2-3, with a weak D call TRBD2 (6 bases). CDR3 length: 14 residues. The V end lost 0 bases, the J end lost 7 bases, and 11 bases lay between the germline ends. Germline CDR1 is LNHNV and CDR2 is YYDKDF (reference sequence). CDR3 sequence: CATSRERGGYTQYF. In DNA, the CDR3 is TGTGCCACCAGCAGAGAGCGGGGAGGTTATACGCAGTATTTT.

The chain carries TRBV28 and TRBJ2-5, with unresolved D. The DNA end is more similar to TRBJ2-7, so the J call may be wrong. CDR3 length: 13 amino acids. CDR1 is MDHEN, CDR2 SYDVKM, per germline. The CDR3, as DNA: TGTGCCAGCAGTCGATCAGACACCTACGAGCAGTACTTC. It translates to CASSRSDTYEQYF.

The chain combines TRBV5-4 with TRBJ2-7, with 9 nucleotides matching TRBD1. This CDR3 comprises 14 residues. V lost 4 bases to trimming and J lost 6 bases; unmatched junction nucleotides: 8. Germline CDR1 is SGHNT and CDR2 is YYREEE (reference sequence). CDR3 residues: CASSARTGELEQYF. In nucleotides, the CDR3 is TGTGCCAGCAGCGCCCGGACAGGGGAGCTCGAGCAGTACTTC.

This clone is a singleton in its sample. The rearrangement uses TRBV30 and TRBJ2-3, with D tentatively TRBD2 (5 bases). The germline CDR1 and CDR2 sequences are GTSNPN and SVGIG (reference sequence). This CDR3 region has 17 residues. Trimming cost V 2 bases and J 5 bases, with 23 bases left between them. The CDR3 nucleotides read TGTGCCTGGAGTCCTCCCTGGAGAGACTCAGAGGGAGATACGCAGTATTTT. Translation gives CAWSPPWRDSEGDTQYF.

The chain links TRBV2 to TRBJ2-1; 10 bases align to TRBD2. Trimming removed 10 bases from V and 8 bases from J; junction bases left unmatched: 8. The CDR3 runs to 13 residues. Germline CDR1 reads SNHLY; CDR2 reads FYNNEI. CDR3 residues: CATTLAGFDEQFF. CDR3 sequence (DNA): TGTGCCACGACACTAGCGGGATTCGATGAGCAGTTCTTC.

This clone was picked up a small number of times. CDR3 nucleotides: TGTGCCAGCAGCTTAATTTCCACAGATACGCAGTATTTT. Amino acid sequence: CASSLISTDTQYF. The J gene is TRBJ2-3, the V gene TRBV7-3; D remains unclear. CDR1 is SGHTA and CDR2 is FQGTGA in the germline V gene. The CDR3 covers 13 residues. With 1 base removed from V and 2 bases from J, the gap between germline ends came to 4 bases.

The CDR3 DNA reads TGTGCCAGCAGTTACAGCCCCAGGGATGAAAAACTGTTTTTT. It is translated as CASSYSPRDEKLFF. The chain combines TRBV6-5 with TRBJ1-4; TRBD1 is a possible D gene (5 bases). The ends were cut back, 2 bases at V and 6 bases at J, with 10 bases in the middle. This CDR3 comprises 14 residues. Looked up from germline, CDR1 is MNHEY and CDR2 is SVGAGI.

The CDR3, as DNA: TGTGCCAGCAGCTTAAGCGGGGGAGCCACCTACAATGAGCAGTTCTTC. Its translation is CASSLSGGATYNEQFF. The chain is built from TRBV7-3 and TRBJ2-1; 7 positions match TRBD2. Looked up from germline, CDR1 is SGHTA and CDR2 is FQGTGA. The length of the CDR3 is 16 residues. The V segment lost 1 base and the J segment 2 bases; nucleotides outside the gene matches: 5.

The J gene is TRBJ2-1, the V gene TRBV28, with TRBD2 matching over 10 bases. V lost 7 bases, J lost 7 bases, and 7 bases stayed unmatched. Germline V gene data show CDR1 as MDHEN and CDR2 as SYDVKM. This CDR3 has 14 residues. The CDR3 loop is CASKLAGVLNEQFF. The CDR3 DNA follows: TGTGCCAGCAAGCTAGCGGGAGTTTTGAATGAGCAGTTCTTC.

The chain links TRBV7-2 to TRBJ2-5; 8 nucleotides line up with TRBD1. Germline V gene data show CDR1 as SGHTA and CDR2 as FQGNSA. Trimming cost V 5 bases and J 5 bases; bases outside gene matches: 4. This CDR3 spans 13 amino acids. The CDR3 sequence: CASSPGGRETQYF. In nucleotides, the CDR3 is TGTGCCAGCAGCCCAGGGGGCCGGGAGACCCAGTACTTC.

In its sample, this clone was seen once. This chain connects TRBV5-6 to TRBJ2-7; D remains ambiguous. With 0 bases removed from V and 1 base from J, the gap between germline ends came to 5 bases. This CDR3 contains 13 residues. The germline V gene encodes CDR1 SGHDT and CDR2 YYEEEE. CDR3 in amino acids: CASSLGRSYEQYF. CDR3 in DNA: TGTGCCAGCAGCTTGGGTCGGTCCTACGAGCAGTACTTC.

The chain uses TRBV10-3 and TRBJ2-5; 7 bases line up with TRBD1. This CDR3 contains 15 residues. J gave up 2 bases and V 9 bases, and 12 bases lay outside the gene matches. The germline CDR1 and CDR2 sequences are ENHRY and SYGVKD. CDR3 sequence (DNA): TGTGCCATTAGGGGGCACTCCAGAGGGCAAGAGACCCAGTACTTC. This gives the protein CAIRGHSRGQETQYF.